This record concerns one T cell receptor beta chain sequence. The antigen remains unidentified. CDR3 length: 14 residues. Trimming shortened V by 0 bases and J by 8 bases, and 11 bases separated the two germline ends. Germline CDR1 is SGHTA and CDR2 is FQGTGA. The sample originates from a study of shared clonotypes between healthy human individuals. Study results and caveats: Among donors, clonotype sharing was expected to be affected by sequencing depth.

Here immunoSEQ multiplex PCR was the method, and the copy in TCRdb shows in-frame clones only, minus some. Here the sample spans fewer than 650,000 clones, 70% to 80% being singletons. The J gene is TRBJ2-1, the V gene TRBV7-3; D is uncertain. The sequenced sample consisted of PBMCs. The receptor was derived from a woman in her thirties or forties in good health. Some clones in this sample may be carry-over from other donors' samples. The CDR3 spells CASSLTFGSDEQFF. CDR3 nucleotide sequence: TGTGCCAGCAGCTTAACGTTTGGGTCGGATGAGCAGTTCTTC.